This T cell receptor (beta chain) was captured in a study of T-cell memory formation after mild COVID-19. Study as a whole: Among the donors, TCR clusters were largely specific to each donor. Findings and caveats of the study: Clones that contracted from day 15 to 85 were balanced CD4/CD8, while later expanders leaned CD4+.

This clonotype was seen at least ten times. The antigen is unknown. TCRdb fed the 5' RACE reads into MiXCR, producing one record per CDR3 protein. The sample consists of approximately 150,000 distinct CDR3 sequences, roughly 6.3% of them appearing once. This CDR3 is built from 15 residues. V dropped 0 bases and J dropped 5 bases, with 13 bases sitting between them. The germline V gene encodes CDR1 LNHNV and CDR2 YYDKDF (reference sequence). The chain uses TRBV15 and TRBJ2-5, with D hard to call. This receptor was obtained from an adult woman who had mild COVID-19 (a few samples of this study predate the infection). Cell type and time point are not known. The material sequenced was PBMCs or a T cell subset sorted from them (not recorded which). The CDR3 DNA reads as TGTGCCACCAGCAGAGATATGGGCCACGGGGAGACCCAGTACTTC. Translating gives CATSRDMGHGETQYF.